This paragraph covers one T cell receptor (beta chain) sequence. This entry is derived from a study of blood T cell repertoires in COVID-19. The CDR3 has 15 amino acids. CDR1 and CDR2 from the germline V gene are MDHEN and SYDVKM. V trimming: 5 bases; J trimming: 6 bases; junction bases outside the gene matches: 7. Some clones are missing from TCRdb's copy, which holds only in-frame ones; the method was immunoSEQ multiplex PCR. Of 350,000 to 450,000 clones listed, around 90% are singletons. V gene TRBV28 combines with J gene TRBJ1-6; 7 bases align to TRBD1. Material: peripheral blood. This TCR was recovered from a man in his forties with acute or convalescent COVID-19. The CDR3: CASSPTGVLNSPLHF. The CDR3 DNA follows: TGTGCCAGCAGTCCAACAGGGGTCCTTAATTCACCCCTCCACTTT.